This is a list of T cell receptor beta chains from one sample in a study of control samples from healthy donors and cancer patients. Sequencing used immunoSEQ multiplex PCR; TCRdb keeps in-frame clones, though not all of them. The sample has about 100,000 clones, about 88% seen once; the top ten hold about 18%. Sequenced: blood. The receptors stem from a woman aged 45-65 years in good health. CDR3s include the opening cysteine and the closing phenylalanine or tryptophan.

v_gene: TRBV24-1; CDR3aa: CATSGRQGGNQPQHF
v_gene: TRBV7-7; CDR3aa: CASSVGRTRGETQYF
v_gene: TRBV20-1; CDR3aa: CSARVGYEQFF
v_gene: TRBV7-3; CDR3aa: CASSLEAGGRNEQFF
v_gene: TRBV5-1; CDR3aa: CASTPGESNEKLFF
v_gene: TRBV18; CDR3aa: CASSPPGWETQYF
v_gene: TRBV24-1; CDR3aa: CATSERTSSYNEQFF
v_gene: TRBV10-1; CDR3aa: CASSESKNSQETQYF
v_gene: TRBV6-5; CDR3aa: CASSRGDSNQPQHF
v_gene: TRBV10-3; CDR3aa: CAISERGTGAYSGNTIYF
v_gene: TRBV19; CDR3aa: CASSISSGVYNEQFF
v_gene: TRBV2; CDR3aa: CASSKQGYQPQHF
v_gene: TRBV4-3; CDR3aa: CASSQGLRAGATDTQYF
v_gene: TRBV3-1/TRBV3-2; CDR3aa: CASSHSTVSDSPLHF
v_gene: TRBV15; CDR3aa: CATSGRVLAGATDTQYF
v_gene: TRBV5-1; CDR3aa: CASSTGLDAGELFF
v_gene: TRBV5-1; CDR3aa: CASSRGHRDHSTDTQYF
v_gene: TRBV15; CDR3aa: CATSRDRAGDQPQHF
v_gene: TRBV15; CDR3aa: CATQRGSAETQYF
v_gene: TRBV3-1/TRBV3-2; CDR3aa: CASSQDGPRNTEAFF
v_gene: TRBV5-4; CDR3aa: CASSRGGHRGLEEKLFF
v_gene: TRBV5-4; CDR3aa: CASSLKLLSTDTQYF
v_gene: TRBV6-2/TRBV6-3; CDR3aa: CASSSGGASYNEQFF
v_gene: TRBV4-1; CDR3aa: CASSLSAFTGSSNTGELFF
v_gene: TRBV18; CDR3aa: CASSPPAREGVEQFF
v_gene: TRBV24-1; CDR3aa: CATSDPRQLYGYTF
v_gene: TRBV30; CDR3aa: CAYAGGGGPHQPQHF
v_gene: TRBV7-3; CDR3aa: CASSSERETDTQYF
v_gene: TRBV6-1; CDR3aa: CASSEEVGSTDTQYF
v_gene: TRBV6-5; CDR3aa: CASRDNRGEQFF
v_gene: TRBV29-1; CDR3aa: CSVELVGYTF
v_gene: TRBV4-1; CDR3aa: CASSHPQGHKGGQPQHF
v_gene: TRBV9; CDR3aa: CASSVPPGLAGGQIYPSDTQYF
v_gene: TRBV19; CDR3aa: CASREGLAGHTGELFF
v_gene: TRBV24-1; CDR3aa: CATSDYADTDTQYF
v_gene: TRBV5-1; CDR3aa: CASSLLSTDTQYF
v_gene: TRBV11-2; CDR3aa: CASSGPHGGRSPNTGELFF
v_gene: TRBV7-6; CDR3aa: CASSLAGVTPYEQYF
v_gene: TRBV24-1; CDR3aa: CATSDKLGGRITGELFF
v_gene: TRBV5-6; CDR3aa: CASSLAAGKRLAFF